One and the same sample provided the 28 T cell receptor beta chains below, sequenced in a study of shared clonotypes between healthy human individuals (dated by TCRdb to about 2020). Receptor libraries were prepared by the immunoSEQ multiplex PCR assay. TCRdb mirrors the immuneACCESS table, restricted to in-frame sequences. Some clones are absent from its copies; in checked studies, under half trace to an unresolved V gene, and the reason for the others is unknown. This sample has a few million clones in its table, and about 92% of those were observed once. Roughly 0.14% of the sample is taken by the ten largest. The sequencing sample was made of naive CD4+ T cells sorted from blood. Sample cell subset or site, as interpreted from the label and publication: CD45RA+ positively selected. Receptors were obtained from a man aged 18 to 30 in good health.

The V call is TRBV5-6, the J call TRBJ2-3; D unresolved. CDR3 length: 15 amino acids. Germline CDR1 and CDR2: SGHDT and YYEEEE. V lost 4 bases and J 4 bases, leaving 16 bases between the germline ends. The CDR3 DNA follows: TGTGCCAGCAGCGTCGGACCGTCCCCTGCAGATACGCAGTATTTT. The encoded protein is CASSVGPSPADTQYF.

The rearrangement links TRBV18 to TRBJ1-3; the D is unclear. V gave up 5 bases and J gave up 4 bases, with 15 bases separating them. The CDR3 length is 15 residues. CDR1 is KGHSH, CDR2 LQKENI, per germline. The CDR3 coding sequence is TGTGCCAGCTCAGTACAGCAGGACCGAGGAAACACCATATATTTT. It translates to CASSVQQDRGNTIYF.

The chain carries TRBV6-1 and TRBJ2-3, with 10 bases aligning to TRBD2. Trimming at V came to 8 bases and at J to 2 bases, leaving 4 bases not matched to a gene. The CDR3 runs 14 residues. In germline, CDR1 is MNHNS, CDR2 SASEGT. CDR3 loop: CASRGTSATDTQYF. In nucleotides, the CDR3 is TGTGCCAGCCGGGGGACTAGCGCCACAGATACGCAGTATTTT.

The chain links TRBV27 to TRBJ2-1; no clear D gene. V lost 5 bases and J lost 5, with 19 bases in between. The germline V gene has CDR1 MNHEY and CDR2 SMNVEV (reference sequence). CDR3 size: 16 residues. The chain's CDR3 is CASSTRTHRGDNEQFF. The CDR3 nucleotides read TGTGCCAGCAGTACCCGGACCCACCGTGGAGACAATGAGCAGTTCTTC.

The count of this clone is one. The rearrangement links TRBV5-1 to TRBJ1-1; weak D call: TRBD1 (6 bases). Germline V gives CDR1 SGHRS, CDR2 YFSETQ. The CDR3 runs 15 residues. V lost 1 base to trimming and J lost 0 bases, with 10 bases between them. CDR3 bases: TGCGCCAGCAGCTTGCTGGGGGGCATGAACACTGAAGCTTTCTTT. This gives the protein CASSLLGGMNTEAFF.

V is TRBV2 and J is TRBJ1-4, with D unclear. V was cut by 6 bases and J by 7 bases, with 12 bases left in between. CDR1 SNHLY and CDR2 FYNNEI come from the germline V gene. The CDR3 sequence is 13 residues long. Here the CDR3 DNA reads TGTGCCAGCAGAGGCCGCCTGGGTGAAAAACTGTTTTTT. Translated, it gives CASRGRLGEKLFF.

J is TRBJ2-3 and V is TRBV18; D gene uncertain. V lost 5 bases and J lost 6, with 9 bases in between. The CDR3 totals 12 residues. CDR1 is KGHSH, CDR2 LQKENI, per germline. Here the CDR3 reads CASSLQTDTQYF. The CDR3 region has the DNA TGTGCCAGCTCATTACAGACCGATACGCAGTATTTT.

This clone was counted a single time. J is TRBJ2-1 and V is TRBV5-1; perhaps TRBD1 as D (6 bases). Germline CDR1 SGHRS, CDR2 YFSETQ. CDR3 length equals 15 residues. Trimming took off 0 bases at V and 5 bases at J, with 12 bases between the two ends. The CDR3 loop is CASSLALGAHNEQFF. In DNA form, the CDR3 reads TGCGCCAGCAGCTTGGCGCTGGGGGCGCACAATGAGCAGTTCTTC.

Comment on this clone: Other nucleotide sequences in the sample specify the same CDR3. The chain carries TRBV18 and TRBJ1-1; D is unresolved. This CDR3 contains 14 residues. Germline CDR1 and CDR2: KGHSH and LQKENI. The germline V and J ends were trimmed by 0 bases and 1 base, with 6 bases remaining between them. The CDR3 region has the DNA TGTGCCAGCTCACCACCGGGCAAGAACACTGAAGCTTTCTTT. This encodes CASSPPGKNTEAFF.

This clone was seen a handful of times. The CDR3 protein is CASSVGSPLHF. In DNA form, the CDR3 reads TGTGCCAGCAGTGTAGGATCACCCCTCCACTTT. The chain links TRBV2 to TRBJ1-6; D gene uncertain. Germline values: CDR1 SNHLY, CDR2 FYNNEI. The CDR3 is made up of 11 amino acids. Trimming took off 4 bases at V and 10 bases at J, with 5 bases between the two ends.

The chain is built from TRBV19 and TRBJ1-6; no reliable D call. Germline V gives CDR1 LNHDA, CDR2 SQIVND (reference sequence). Trimming took 2 bases from V and 4 from J, leaving 6 bases between them. CDR3 length equals 14 residues. CDR3 in amino acids: CASSIQFYNSPLHF. For the CDR3, the DNA is TGTGCCAGTAGTATACAGTTTTATAATTCACCCCTCCACTTT.

The gene calls are TRBV7-9 and TRBJ2-7, with D possibly being TRBD1 or TRBD2 (5 bases each). The CDR3 sequence is 13 residues long. Trimming stripped 1 base from V and 6 bases from J, with 10 bases between. Germline assignment: CDR1 SEHNR and CDR2 FQNEAQ (reference sequence). CDR3 residues: CASSLGGGTEQYF. In DNA form, the CDR3 reads TGTGCCAGCAGCTTAGGTGGGGGAACCGAGCAGTACTTC.

The table lists this clone with a count of one. The rearrangement links TRBV19 to TRBJ1-3, with 9 bases fitting TRBD1. The germline gives CDR1 LNHDA, CDR2 SQIVND (reference sequence). The V and J ends lost 6 bases and 4 bases, in that order; junction bases with no gene match: 4. The CDR3 totals 14 residues. The CDR3 sequence: CASRTTGGGNTIYF. CDR3 bases: TGTGCCAGTAGGACGACAGGGGGAGGAAACACCATATATTTT.

J is TRBJ2-3 and V is TRBV18, with 8 nucleotides matching TRBD2. CDR1 is KGHSH and CDR2 is LQKENI in the germline V gene. This CDR3 comprises 15 residues. Trimming at V came to 3 bases and at J to 3 bases, leaving 5 bases not matched to a gene. CDR3 region: CASSPISGSTDTQYF. In DNA, the CDR3 is TGTGCCAGCTCACCGATAAGCGGGAGTACAGATACGCAGTATTTT.

This clone was counted a few times. This chain uses TRBV29-1 with TRBJ2-5; no clear D. Trimming pared 7 bases from V and 2 bases from J, leaving 5 bases between. Germline V gene data show CDR1 as SQVTM and CDR2 as ANQGSEA. This CDR3 has 10 amino acids. CDR3 region: CSAAQETQYF. As DNA, the CDR3 is TGCAGCGCGGCACAAGAGACCCAGTACTTC.

V is TRBV10-2 and J is TRBJ2-2; maybe TRBD2 (6 bases). CDR1 and CDR2 (germline): WSHSY, SAAADI. V lost 3 bases, J lost 6 bases, and 14 bases lay in between. The CDR3 is made up of 15 amino acids. Written as DNA, the CDR3 is TGCGCCAGCAGTGACGGGGGACGGGTGGCCGGGGAGCTGTTTTTT. Its translation: CASSDGGRVAGELFF.

The chain couples TRBV5-3 to TRBJ2-3, with D perhaps matching TRBD2 (5 bases). TRBV5-3 counts as an open reading frame of uncertain function. The CDR3 is 16 residues long. Trimming pared 0 bases from V and 5 bases from J, leaving 16 bases between. CDR3 amino acids: CARSLAPKPAGDTQYF. Written as DNA, the CDR3 is TGTGCCAGAAGCTTGGCCCCCAAACCTGCGGGAGATACGCAGTATTTT.

This chain links TRBV2 with TRBJ2-1, with 10 nucleotides matching TRBD2. This CDR3 region has 15 residues. The germline V gene encodes CDR1 SNHLY and CDR2 FYNNEI. Germline trimming cut 4 bases from V and 7 bases from J; bases unmatched to any gene: 7. CDR3: CASSAAAGGPNEQFF. For the CDR3, the DNA is TGTGCCAGCAGTGCAGCAGCGGGAGGGCCGAATGAGCAGTTCTTC.

The chain joins TRBV30 to TRBJ2-7, with 10 bases aligning to TRBD2. Germline assignment: CDR1 GTSNPN and CDR2 SVGIG (reference sequence). CDR3 length: 16 residues. V lost 3 bases, J lost 6 bases, and 14 bases stayed unmatched. The CDR3 region has the DNA TGTGCCTGGAGGGAATCTAGCGGGGGATATTTCGGCGAGCAGTACTTC. This gives the protein CAWRESSGGYFGEQYF.

V and J are TRBV2 and TRBJ2-4; D possibly matches TRBD1 or TRBD2 (5 bases each). V was trimmed by 7 bases and J by 0 bases, leaving 13 bases between them. The CDR3 consists of 15 residues. Per germline, CDR1 SNHLY and CDR2 FYNNEI. CDR3 coding DNA: TGTGCCAGCATTGAGGGACCGCTAGCCAAAAACATTCAGTACTTC. Translation: CASIEGPLAKNIQYF.

This clone was seen only once. Written as DNA, the CDR3 is TGTGCCAGCAGCCGACAGACTAGCGGGAGCCCCCACGAGCAGTACTTC. Translation: CASSRQTSGSPHEQYF. This rearrangement joins TRBV7-2 to TRBJ2-7, with 12 bases identical to TRBD2. Trimming took 5 bases from V and 5 from J; bases not matched to a gene: 10. CDR1 and CDR2 from the germline V gene are SGHTA and FQGNSA. CDR3 length: 16 amino acids.

The V and J genes are TRBV4-3 and TRBJ2-7; 13 bases are shared with TRBD2. CDR3 length equals 18 residues. J gave up 3 bases and V 0 bases, and 8 bases lay outside the gene matches. Germline V gives CDR1 LGHNA, CDR2 YSLEER. The CDR3 reads CASSQEGGLAGVYYEQYF. The CDR3 nucleotides read TGCGCCAGCAGCCAAGAGGGAGGACTAGCGGGAGTTTACTACGAGCAGTACTTC.

The genes are TRBV6-5 and TRBJ2-3, with a weak D call TRBD1 (6 bases). Trimming left V 5 bases short and J 6 bases short, with 9 bases between. The CDR3 loop spans 12 amino acids. Germline V gene lookup returns CDR1 MNHEY and CDR2 SVGAGI. The chain's CDR3 is CASSNRVDTQYF. CDR3 DNA: TGTGCCAGCAGTAACAGGGTTGATACGCAGTATTTT.

Notes on this clone: In the same sample, other DNA sequences code for this CDR3. The chain joins TRBV5-1 to TRBJ2-3, with D uncertain. Germline values: CDR1 SGHRS, CDR2 YFSETQ. The CDR3 is 13 amino acids. V was cut by 1 base and J by 4 bases, with 7 bases left in between. Here the CDR3 DNA reads TGCGCCAGCAGCTTGTTAGGCTCAGATACGCAGTATTTT. This translates into CASSLLGSDTQYF.

The V and J genes are TRBV7-9 and TRBJ1-2, with D maybe TRBD1 (5 bases). Germline loops: CDR1 SEHNR, CDR2 FQNEAQ (reference sequence). Deletions cut 8 bases from V and 4 bases from J, with 14 bases between. The CDR3 contains 13 residues. CDR3 bases: TGTGCCAGCGGGGGTTTGGACGGCTATGGCTACACCTTC. Its protein is CASGGLDGYGYTF.

The chain joins TRBV7-9 to TRBJ1-1; no clear D gene. V lost 5 bases and J lost 1, with 2 bases in between. Germline CDR1 SEHNR, CDR2 FQNEAQ (reference sequence). The CDR3 covers 11 residues. The CDR3 region has the DNA TGTGCCAGCAGCGGGAACACTGAAGCTTTCTTT. Its translation: CASSGNTEAFF.

This clone appeared a few times. The gene calls are TRBV20-1 and TRBJ1-2; TRBD1 is a possible D gene (5 bases). The germline gives CDR1 DFQATT, CDR2 SNEGSKA (reference sequence). V was clipped by 6 bases and J by 8 bases, with 13 bases between them. The CDR3 totals 11 residues. CDR3 sequence: CSAQRGEGYTF. Here the CDR3 DNA reads TGCAGTGCACAACGAGGGGAAGGCTACACCTTC.

The rearrangement uses TRBV5-1 and TRBJ2-2; 9 bases fit TRBD1. The CDR3 sequence is 15 residues long. Germline CDR1 is SGHRS and CDR2 is YFSETQ. V shed 2 bases and J 7 bases; nucleotides not matched to a gene: 6. The CDR3, as DNA: TGCGCCAGCAGCTTAAACAGGGGGCGCGGCGGGGAGCTGTTTTTT. Amino acids: CASSLNRGRGGELFF.